This T cell receptor beta chain appears in the sequencing data of a study of blood T cell repertoires in COVID-19. Study as a whole: The study drew acute and convalescent COVID-19 samples from the United States, Italy and Spain.

This table comes from immunoSEQ multiplex PCR, and its TCRdb copy is limited to in-frame clones, with some not included. Of 250,000 or so clones detected, roughly 88% appear once; the ten largest clones hold about 2%. CDR1 is SGHDN, CDR2 FVKESK, per germline. CDR3 length: 16 amino acids. Trimming removed 1 base from V and 1 base from J, with 10 bases in between. The V and J genes are TRBV14 and TRBJ2-2; D is possibly TRBD1 (5 bases). This receptor was obtained from a man aged 35-49 years who had recovered from COVID-19. Sequencing was performed on peripheral blood. The CDR3 protein is CASSQGPGWNTGELFF. The CDR3 coding sequence is TGTGCCAGCAGCCAAGGGCCAGGGTGGAACACCGGGGAGCTGTTTTTT.